One sample yielded the 14 T cell receptor beta chains listed below, sequenced in a study of cytomegalovirus exposure and HLA in healthy donors. It was with 60 Vbeta and 13 Jbeta primers that the PCR ran. TCRdb keeps only in-frame clones here, not all; method: immunoSEQ multiplex PCR. The repertoire holds under 95,000 clones, with approximately 80% as singletons. Sequenced sample: PBMCs. The receptors come from a man aged 30 to 45 in good health and CMV-seropositive.

The chain combines TRBV19 with TRBJ1-1; 7 bases fit TRBD1. Germline V gene sequence: CDR1 LNHDA, CDR2 SQIVND (reference sequence). The CDR3 covers 13 residues. The J segment lost 5 bases and the V segment lost 4 bases, leaving 4 bases of the junction unmatched. The CDR3 nucleotides are TGTGCCAGTAGTAGTACAGGGGTAACTGAAGCTTTCTTT. This gives the protein CASSSTGVTEAFF.

V is TRBV19 and J is TRBJ1-1, with a possible D match to TRBD1 (5 bases). Trimming shortened V by 6 bases and J by 4 bases, and 12 bases separated the two germline ends. The V gene's germline CDR1 is LNHDA and CDR2 SQIVND (reference sequence). The CDR3 spans 13 residues. The CDR3 loop reads CASSAGWRTEAFF. CDR3 bases: TGTGCCAGTAGCGCAGGGTGGCGCACTGAAGCTTTCTTT.

This chain links TRBV7-9 with TRBJ1-1, with TRBD1 matching 7 bases. The ends lost 4 bases at V and 1 base at J; junction bases unmatched: 12. The V gene's germline CDR1 is SEHNR and CDR2 FQNEAQ (reference sequence). CDR3 length: 17 amino acids. The CDR3 DNA is TGTGCCAGCAGCTCAATGTTCCGGGACAGCAAGAACACTGAAGCTTTCTTT. Residues: CASSSMFRDSKNTEAFF.

The CDR3, as DNA: TGTGCTAGGGGAATGAGGGCAGAACACACAGATACGCAGTATTTT. It yields the protein CARGMRAEHTDTQYF. The chain has TRBV12-5 and TRBJ2-3, with a tentative D call TRBD2 (5 bases). Germline CDR1 and CDR2: LGHNT and FRNRAP. The CDR3 loop spans 15 amino acids. Trimming removed 9 bases at V and 2 bases at J, with 18 bases between.

This clone was observed a few times. The chain links TRBV27 to TRBJ1-1; possibly TRBD1 for D (6 bases). The germline gives CDR1 MNHEY, CDR2 SMNVEV (reference sequence). V was trimmed by 6 bases and J by 6 bases, leaving 17 bases between them. This CDR3 comprises 14 residues. In DNA form, the CDR3 reads TGTGCCAGCAGCCCGAGGGGGGGGCGGTCTGAAGCTTTCTTT. Encoded protein: CASSPRGGRSEAFF.

This clone has more than one count but fewer than ten. The V gene is TRBV5-6, the J gene TRBJ2-5; tentatively, D is TRBD1 (6 bases). The CDR3 has 14 residues. V shed 4 bases and J shed 5 bases, with 15 bases lying between them. Germline CDR1 is SGHDT and CDR2 is YYEEEE. The CDR3 is CASSLGTIGETQYF. CDR3 coding DNA: TGTGCCAGCAGCCTGGGGACAATCGGGGAGACCCAGTACTTC. The full variable domain, completed using reference TRBV5-6 and TRBJ2-5, is DAGVTQSPTHLIKTRGQQVTLRCSPKSGHDTVSWYQQALGQGPQFIFQYYEEEERQRGNFPDRFSGHQFPNYSSELNVNALLLGDSALYLCASSLGTIGETQYFGPGTRLLVL.

The chain links TRBV6-5 to TRBJ2-2; tentatively, D is TRBD2 (6 bases). The CDR3 is 15 residues long. Germline CDR1 MNHEY, CDR2 SVGAGI. Trimming cost V 8 bases and J 5 bases, with 18 bases left between them. In DNA form, the CDR3 reads TGTGCCAGCGGCCCCGGAGGGAGTGGTACCGGGGAGCTGTTTTTT. Protein product: CASGPGGSGTGELFF.

The chain links TRBV7-9 to TRBJ1-1; tentative D call: TRBD1 (5 bases). V dropped 4 bases and J dropped 11 bases, with 14 bases sitting between them. The CDR3 extends over 12 amino acids. Germline CDR1 reads SEHNR; CDR2 reads FQNEAQ (reference sequence). CDR3 in amino acids: CASSSPSGSAFF. The CDR3 region has the DNA TGTGCCAGCAGCTCACCCTCAGGGTCGGCTTTCTTT.

This clone came up once. The chain links TRBV28 to TRBJ2-3; 7 nucleotides line up with TRBD1. CDR1 MDHEN and CDR2 SYDVKM come from the germline V gene. The CDR3 sequence is 14 residues long. V dropped 3 bases and J dropped 5; count of bases not matched to a gene: 5. As DNA, the CDR3 is TGTGCCAGCAGTTTGACAGGGCTTTTAGATACGCAGTATTTT. Translating it yields CASSLTGLLDTQYF.

In regard to this clone: The junction shows a germline mismatch at one end, possibly a read error. V is TRBV7-9 and J is TRBJ2-7; perhaps TRBD2 as D (7 bases). This CDR3 is built from 16 residues. Germline values: CDR1 SEHNR, CDR2 FQNEAQ (reference sequence). The DNA for the CDR3 is TGTTCCAGCAGCTTAAGACAGGCGGGAGAGTCAAACAAGGAGTACTTC. This translates into CSSSLRQAGESNKEYF.

The genes are TRBV29-1 and TRBJ2-1; 10 bases line up with TRBD1. From germline, CDR1 is SQVTM and CDR2 ANQGSEA. After removal of 4 bases from V and 9 bases from J, the junction contained 9 bases not matched to a gene. The CDR3 contains 14 residues. The CDR3 loop is CSVVGRTGGGEQFF. DNA for the CDR3: TGCAGCGTTGTCGGGAGGACAGGGGGTGGTGAGCAGTTCTTC.

In its sample, this clone was seen a few times. The chain carries TRBV4-1 and TRBJ1-1; TRBD1 is a possible D gene (5 bases). This CDR3 is 14 amino acids long. V shed 5 bases and J shed 1 base, with 11 bases lying between them. Germline V gene data show CDR1 as MGHRA and CDR2 as YSYEKL. DNA of the CDR3: TGCGCCAGCAGCAATGGGGGGGAGAACACTGAAGCTTTCTTT. This gives the protein CASSNGGENTEAFF.

The chain recombines TRBV5-1 with TRBJ1-4; 8 bases map to TRBD1. Trimming at V came to 0 bases and at J to 8 bases, leaving 12 bases not matched to a gene. The CDR3 has 17 amino acids. The germline CDR1 and CDR2 sequences are SGHRS and YFSETQ. CDR3 coding DNA: TGCGCCAGCAGCTTGGTCTCCGGCACAGGGGGAGAAGAAAAACTGTTTTTT. It is translated as CASSLVSGTGGEEKLFF. Drawing the rest from reference TRBV5-1 and TRBJ1-4, the complete variable domain is KAGVTQTPRYLIKTRGQQVTLSCSPISGHRSVSWYQQTPGQGLQFLFEYFSETQRNKGNFPGRFSGRQFSNSRSEMNVSTLELGDSALYLCASSLVSGTGGEEKLFFGSGTQLSVL.

The rearrangement uses TRBV4-2 and TRBJ2-6, with TRBD2 identical over 8 bases. Germline CDR1 reads LGHNA; CDR2 reads YNFKEQ. CDR3 size: 17 residues. The V gene end was trimmed by 5 bases and the J gene end by 0 bases; junction bases not matched to a gene: 6. The CDR3 region has the DNA TGTGCCAGCAGCGATAGCGGGGAGGCCTCTGGGGCCAACGTCCTGACTTTC. It codes for CASSDSGEASGANVLTF.